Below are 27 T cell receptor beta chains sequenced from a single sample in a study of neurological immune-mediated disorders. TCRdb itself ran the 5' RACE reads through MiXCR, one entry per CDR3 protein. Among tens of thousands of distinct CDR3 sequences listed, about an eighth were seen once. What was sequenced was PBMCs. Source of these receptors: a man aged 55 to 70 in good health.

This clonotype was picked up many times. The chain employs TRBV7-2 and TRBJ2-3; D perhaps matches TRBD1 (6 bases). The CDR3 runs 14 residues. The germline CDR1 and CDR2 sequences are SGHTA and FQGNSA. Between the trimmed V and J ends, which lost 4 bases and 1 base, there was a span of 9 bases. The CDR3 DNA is TGTGCCAGCAGCTGGACAGCTCGCACAGATACGCAGTATTTT. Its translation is CASSWTARTDTQYF.

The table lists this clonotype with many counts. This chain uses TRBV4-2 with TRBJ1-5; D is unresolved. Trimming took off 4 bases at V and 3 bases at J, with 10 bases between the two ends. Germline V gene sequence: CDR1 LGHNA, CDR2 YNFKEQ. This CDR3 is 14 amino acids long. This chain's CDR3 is CASSPGIDNQPQHF. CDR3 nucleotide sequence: TGTGCCAGCAGCCCGGGAATTGACAATCAGCCCCAGCATTTT.

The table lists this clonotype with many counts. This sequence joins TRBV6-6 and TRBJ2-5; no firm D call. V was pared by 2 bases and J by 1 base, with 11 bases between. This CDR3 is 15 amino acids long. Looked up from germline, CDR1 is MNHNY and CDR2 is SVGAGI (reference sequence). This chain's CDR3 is CASSYPSGSQETQYF. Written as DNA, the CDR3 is TGTGCCAGCAGTTACCCCTCTGGGTCCCAAGAGACCCAGTACTTC.

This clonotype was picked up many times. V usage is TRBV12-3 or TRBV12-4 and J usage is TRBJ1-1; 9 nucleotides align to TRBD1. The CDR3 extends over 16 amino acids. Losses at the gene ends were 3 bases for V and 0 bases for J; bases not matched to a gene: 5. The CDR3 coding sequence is TGTGCCAGCAGTTTCCGGACAGGGGCCCTGAACACTGAAGCTTTCTTT. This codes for CASSFRTGALNTEAFF.

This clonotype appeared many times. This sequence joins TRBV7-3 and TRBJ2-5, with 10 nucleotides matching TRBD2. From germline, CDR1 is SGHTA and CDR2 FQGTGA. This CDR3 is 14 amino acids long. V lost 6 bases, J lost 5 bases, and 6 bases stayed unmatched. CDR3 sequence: CASSRSGGAETQYF. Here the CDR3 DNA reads TGTGCCAGCAGTCGGAGCGGGGGGGCGGAGACCCAGTACTTC.

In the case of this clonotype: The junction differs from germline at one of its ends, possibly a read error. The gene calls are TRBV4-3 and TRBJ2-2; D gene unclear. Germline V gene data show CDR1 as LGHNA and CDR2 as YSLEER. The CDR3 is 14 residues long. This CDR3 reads CSSSQVGNSGELFF. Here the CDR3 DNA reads TGCTCCAGCAGCCAAGTAGGAAATTCCGGGGAGCTGTTTTTT.

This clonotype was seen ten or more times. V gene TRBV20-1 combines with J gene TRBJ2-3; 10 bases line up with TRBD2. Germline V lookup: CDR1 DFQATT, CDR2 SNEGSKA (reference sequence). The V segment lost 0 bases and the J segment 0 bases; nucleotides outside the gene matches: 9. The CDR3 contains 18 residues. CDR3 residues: CSARDLFLAGASTDTQYF. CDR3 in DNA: TGCAGTGCTAGAGACCTATTCCTAGCGGGGGCTAGCACAGATACGCAGTATTTT.

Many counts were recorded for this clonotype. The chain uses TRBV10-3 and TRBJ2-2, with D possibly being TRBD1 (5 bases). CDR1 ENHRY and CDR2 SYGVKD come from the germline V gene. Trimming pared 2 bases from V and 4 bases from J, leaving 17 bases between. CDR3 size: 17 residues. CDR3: CAISEGLQGRSTGELFF. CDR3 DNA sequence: TGTGCCATCAGTGAGGGTCTGCAGGGTCGGAGCACCGGGGAGCTGTTTTTT.

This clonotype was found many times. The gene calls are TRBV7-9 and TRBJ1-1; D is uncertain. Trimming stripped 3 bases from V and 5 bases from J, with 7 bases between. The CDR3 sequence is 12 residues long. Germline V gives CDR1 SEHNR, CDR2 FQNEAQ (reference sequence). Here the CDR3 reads CASSLGTTEAFF. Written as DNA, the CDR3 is TGTGCCAGCAGCTTGGGTACAACTGAAGCTTTCTTT.

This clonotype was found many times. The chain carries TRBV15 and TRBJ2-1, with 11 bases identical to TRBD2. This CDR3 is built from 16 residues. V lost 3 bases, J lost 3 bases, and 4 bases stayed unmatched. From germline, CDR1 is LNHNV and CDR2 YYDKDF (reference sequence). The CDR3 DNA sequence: TGTGCCACCAGCAGGGATACTAGCGGGGGCTACAATGAGCAGTTCTTC. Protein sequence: CATSRDTSGGYNEQFF. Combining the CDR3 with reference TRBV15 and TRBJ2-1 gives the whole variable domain DAMVIQNPRYQVTQFGKPVTLSCSQTLNHNVMYWYQQKSSQAPKLLFHYYDKDFNNEADTPDNFQSRRPNTSFCFLDIRSPGLGDTAMYLCATSRDTSGGYNEQFFGPGTRLTVL.

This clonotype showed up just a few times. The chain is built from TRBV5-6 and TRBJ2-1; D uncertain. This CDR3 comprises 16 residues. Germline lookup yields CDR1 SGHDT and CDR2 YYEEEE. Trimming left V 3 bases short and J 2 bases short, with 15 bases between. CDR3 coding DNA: TGTGCCAGCAGCTCTTGGCTGGCCGACGCCTACAATGAGCAGTTCTTC. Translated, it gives CASSSWLADAYNEQFF.

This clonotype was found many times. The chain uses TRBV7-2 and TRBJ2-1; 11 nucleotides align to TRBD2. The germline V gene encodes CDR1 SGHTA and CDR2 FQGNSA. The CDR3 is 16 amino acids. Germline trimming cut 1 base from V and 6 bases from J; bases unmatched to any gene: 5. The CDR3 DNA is TGTGCCAGCAGCTTAGGGGGGACTAGCGGACTCAATGAGCAGTTCTTC. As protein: CASSLGGTSGLNEQFF.

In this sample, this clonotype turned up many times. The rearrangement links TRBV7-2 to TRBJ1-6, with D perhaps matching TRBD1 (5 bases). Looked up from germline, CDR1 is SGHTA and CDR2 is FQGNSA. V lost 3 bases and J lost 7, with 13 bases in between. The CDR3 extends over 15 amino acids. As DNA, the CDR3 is TGTGCCAGCAGCTTCCAAGGGGCGAGGAATTCACCCCTCCACTTT. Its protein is CASSFQGARNSPLHF.

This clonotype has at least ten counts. Here the CDR3 DNA reads TGCGCCAGCAGCTTGAGTGGAACCGGGACAGGGTGGTACAATGAGCAGTTCTTC. Its translation: CASSLSGTGTGWYNEQFF. The genes are TRBV5-1 and TRBJ2-1; 9 bases are shared with TRBD1. V gave up 1 base and J gave up 4 bases; unmatched junction bases: 12. The CDR3 spans 18 residues. Germline lookup yields CDR1 SGHRS and CDR2 YFSETQ.

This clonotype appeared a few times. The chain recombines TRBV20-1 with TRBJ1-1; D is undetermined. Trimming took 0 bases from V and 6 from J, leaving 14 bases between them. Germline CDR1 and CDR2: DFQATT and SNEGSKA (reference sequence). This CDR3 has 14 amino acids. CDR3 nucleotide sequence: TGCAGTGCTAGAGATACGGTAGGGAGGGCTGAAGCTTTCTTT. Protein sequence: CSARDTVGRAEAFF.

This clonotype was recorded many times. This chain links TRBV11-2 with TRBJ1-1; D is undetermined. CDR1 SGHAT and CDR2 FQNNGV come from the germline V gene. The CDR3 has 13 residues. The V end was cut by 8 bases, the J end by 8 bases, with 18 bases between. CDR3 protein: CASSLDRVREAFF. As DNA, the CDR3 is TGTGCCAGCTCGTTGGACCGAGTTAGGGAAGCTTTCTTT.

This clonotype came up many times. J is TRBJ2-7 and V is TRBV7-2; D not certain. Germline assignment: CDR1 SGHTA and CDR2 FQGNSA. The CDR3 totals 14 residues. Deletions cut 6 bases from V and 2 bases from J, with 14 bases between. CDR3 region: CASSPYQGPYEQYF. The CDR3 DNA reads TGTGCCAGCAGTCCATACCAAGGGCCCTACGAGCAGTACTTC.

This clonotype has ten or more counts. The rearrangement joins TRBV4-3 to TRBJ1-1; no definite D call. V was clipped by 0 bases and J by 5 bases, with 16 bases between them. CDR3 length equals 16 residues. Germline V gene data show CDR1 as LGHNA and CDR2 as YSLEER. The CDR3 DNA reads TGCGCCAGCAGCCAAGAAGGTCCCAGCCCGGTGACTGAAGCTTTCTTT. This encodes CASSQEGPSPVTEAFF.

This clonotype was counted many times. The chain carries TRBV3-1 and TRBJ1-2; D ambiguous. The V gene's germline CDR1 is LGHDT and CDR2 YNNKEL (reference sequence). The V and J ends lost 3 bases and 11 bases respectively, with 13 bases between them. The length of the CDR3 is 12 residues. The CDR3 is CASSHDLQRYTF. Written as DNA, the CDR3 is TGTGCCAGCAGCCACGATCTGCAGCGTTACACCTTC.

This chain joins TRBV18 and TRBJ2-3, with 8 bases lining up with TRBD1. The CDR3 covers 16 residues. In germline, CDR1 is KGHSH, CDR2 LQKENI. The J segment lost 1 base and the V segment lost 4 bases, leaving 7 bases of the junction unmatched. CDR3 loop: CASSRSGGRGTDTQYF. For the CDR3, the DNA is TGTGCCAGCTCACGATCAGGGGGCCGGGGCACAGATACGCAGTATTTT.

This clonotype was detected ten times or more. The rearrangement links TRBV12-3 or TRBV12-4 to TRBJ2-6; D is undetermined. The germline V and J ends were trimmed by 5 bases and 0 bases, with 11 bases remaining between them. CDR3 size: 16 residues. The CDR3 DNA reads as TGTGCCAGCAGTCTCCAGATCACCTCTGGGGCCAACGTCCTGACTTTC. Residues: CASSLQITSGANVLTF.

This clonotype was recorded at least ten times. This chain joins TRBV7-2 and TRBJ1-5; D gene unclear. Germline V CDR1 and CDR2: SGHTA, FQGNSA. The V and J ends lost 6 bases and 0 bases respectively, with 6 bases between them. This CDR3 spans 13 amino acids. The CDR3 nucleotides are TGTGCCAGCAGAGGTTATAGCAATCAGCCCCAGCATTTT. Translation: CASRGYSNQPQHF.

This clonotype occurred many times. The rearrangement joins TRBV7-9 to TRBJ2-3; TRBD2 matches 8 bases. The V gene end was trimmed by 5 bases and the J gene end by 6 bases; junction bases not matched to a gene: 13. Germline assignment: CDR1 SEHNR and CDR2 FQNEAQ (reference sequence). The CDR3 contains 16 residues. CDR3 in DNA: TGTGCCAGCAGCGGTAGACTAGCTCAGCGGGGGGATACGCAGTATTTT. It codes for CASSGRLAQRGDTQYF. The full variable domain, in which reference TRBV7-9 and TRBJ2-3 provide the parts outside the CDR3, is DTGVSQNPRHKITKRGQNVTFRCDPISEHNRLYWYRQTLGQGPEFLTYFQNEAQLEKSRLLSDRFSAERPKGSFSTLEIQRTEQGDSAMYLCASSGRLAQRGDTQYFGPGTRLTVL.

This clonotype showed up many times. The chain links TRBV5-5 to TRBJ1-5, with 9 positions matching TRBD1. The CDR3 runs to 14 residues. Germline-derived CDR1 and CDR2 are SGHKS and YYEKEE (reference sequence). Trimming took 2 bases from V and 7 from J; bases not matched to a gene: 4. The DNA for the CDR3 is TGTGCCAGCAGCTTACAACAGGGGGCACAGCCCCAGCATTTT. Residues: CASSLQQGAQPQHF.

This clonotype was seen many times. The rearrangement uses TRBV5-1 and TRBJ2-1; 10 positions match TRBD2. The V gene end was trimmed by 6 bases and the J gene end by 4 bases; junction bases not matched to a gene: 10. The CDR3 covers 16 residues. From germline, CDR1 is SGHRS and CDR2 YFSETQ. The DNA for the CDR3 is TGCGCCAGCAACCGGGACCCTAGCGGGGGATACAATGAGCAGTTCTTC. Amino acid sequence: CASNRDPSGGYNEQFF.

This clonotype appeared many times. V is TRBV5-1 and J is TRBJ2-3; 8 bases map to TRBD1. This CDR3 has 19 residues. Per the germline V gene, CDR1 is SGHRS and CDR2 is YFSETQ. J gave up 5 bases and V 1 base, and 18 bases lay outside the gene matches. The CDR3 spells CASSLPPDRGGGYLDTQYF. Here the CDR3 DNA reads TGCGCCAGCAGCTTGCCCCCAGACAGGGGTGGGGGTTATCTAGATACGCAGTATTTT. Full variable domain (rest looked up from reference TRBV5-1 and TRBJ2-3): KAGVTQTPRYLIKTRGQQVTLSCSPISGHRSVSWYQQTPGQGLQFLFEYFSETQRNKGNFPGRFSGRQFSNSRSEMNVSTLELGDSALYLCASSLPPDRGGGYLDTQYFGPGTRLTVL.

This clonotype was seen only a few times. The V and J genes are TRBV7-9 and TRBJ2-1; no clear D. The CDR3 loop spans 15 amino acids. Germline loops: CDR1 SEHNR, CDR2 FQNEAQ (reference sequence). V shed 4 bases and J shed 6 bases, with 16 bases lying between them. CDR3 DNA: TGTGCCAGCAGCTCTCCTACCCGACTCCCCAATGAGCAGTTCTTC. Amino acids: CASSSPTRLPNEQFF.